This T cell receptor (beta chain) comes out of a study of TIL therapy for anti-PD-1-resistant metastatic lung cancer. As for the study in general: Median patient age was 54, ranging 38-75 years.

The immunoSEQ assay was v3. Data came from immunoSEQ multiplex PCR; TCRdb stores just in-frame clones and leaves some out. The sample records roughly 54,000 clones, around 86% being singletons. Indicated time point: pre-treatment sample, taken before nivolumab and TIL therapy. General study results and limits: TIL clonotype persistence in blood showed no apparent association with response.

As regards this clone: What it recognizes is unknown.

This CDR3 spans 13 amino acids. Trimming removed 2 bases at V and 6 bases at J, with 11 bases between. From germline, CDR1 is SNHLY and CDR2 FYNNEI. This specimen was blood, taken at baseline. This clonotype originated in a person between 25 and 79 years old with non-small cell lung cancer. V gene TRBV2 combines with J gene TRBJ2-7; D unresolved. The CDR3 reads CASSETQTGEQYF. DNA of the CDR3: TGTGCCAGCAGTGAAACCCAAACGGGCGAGCAGTACTTC.